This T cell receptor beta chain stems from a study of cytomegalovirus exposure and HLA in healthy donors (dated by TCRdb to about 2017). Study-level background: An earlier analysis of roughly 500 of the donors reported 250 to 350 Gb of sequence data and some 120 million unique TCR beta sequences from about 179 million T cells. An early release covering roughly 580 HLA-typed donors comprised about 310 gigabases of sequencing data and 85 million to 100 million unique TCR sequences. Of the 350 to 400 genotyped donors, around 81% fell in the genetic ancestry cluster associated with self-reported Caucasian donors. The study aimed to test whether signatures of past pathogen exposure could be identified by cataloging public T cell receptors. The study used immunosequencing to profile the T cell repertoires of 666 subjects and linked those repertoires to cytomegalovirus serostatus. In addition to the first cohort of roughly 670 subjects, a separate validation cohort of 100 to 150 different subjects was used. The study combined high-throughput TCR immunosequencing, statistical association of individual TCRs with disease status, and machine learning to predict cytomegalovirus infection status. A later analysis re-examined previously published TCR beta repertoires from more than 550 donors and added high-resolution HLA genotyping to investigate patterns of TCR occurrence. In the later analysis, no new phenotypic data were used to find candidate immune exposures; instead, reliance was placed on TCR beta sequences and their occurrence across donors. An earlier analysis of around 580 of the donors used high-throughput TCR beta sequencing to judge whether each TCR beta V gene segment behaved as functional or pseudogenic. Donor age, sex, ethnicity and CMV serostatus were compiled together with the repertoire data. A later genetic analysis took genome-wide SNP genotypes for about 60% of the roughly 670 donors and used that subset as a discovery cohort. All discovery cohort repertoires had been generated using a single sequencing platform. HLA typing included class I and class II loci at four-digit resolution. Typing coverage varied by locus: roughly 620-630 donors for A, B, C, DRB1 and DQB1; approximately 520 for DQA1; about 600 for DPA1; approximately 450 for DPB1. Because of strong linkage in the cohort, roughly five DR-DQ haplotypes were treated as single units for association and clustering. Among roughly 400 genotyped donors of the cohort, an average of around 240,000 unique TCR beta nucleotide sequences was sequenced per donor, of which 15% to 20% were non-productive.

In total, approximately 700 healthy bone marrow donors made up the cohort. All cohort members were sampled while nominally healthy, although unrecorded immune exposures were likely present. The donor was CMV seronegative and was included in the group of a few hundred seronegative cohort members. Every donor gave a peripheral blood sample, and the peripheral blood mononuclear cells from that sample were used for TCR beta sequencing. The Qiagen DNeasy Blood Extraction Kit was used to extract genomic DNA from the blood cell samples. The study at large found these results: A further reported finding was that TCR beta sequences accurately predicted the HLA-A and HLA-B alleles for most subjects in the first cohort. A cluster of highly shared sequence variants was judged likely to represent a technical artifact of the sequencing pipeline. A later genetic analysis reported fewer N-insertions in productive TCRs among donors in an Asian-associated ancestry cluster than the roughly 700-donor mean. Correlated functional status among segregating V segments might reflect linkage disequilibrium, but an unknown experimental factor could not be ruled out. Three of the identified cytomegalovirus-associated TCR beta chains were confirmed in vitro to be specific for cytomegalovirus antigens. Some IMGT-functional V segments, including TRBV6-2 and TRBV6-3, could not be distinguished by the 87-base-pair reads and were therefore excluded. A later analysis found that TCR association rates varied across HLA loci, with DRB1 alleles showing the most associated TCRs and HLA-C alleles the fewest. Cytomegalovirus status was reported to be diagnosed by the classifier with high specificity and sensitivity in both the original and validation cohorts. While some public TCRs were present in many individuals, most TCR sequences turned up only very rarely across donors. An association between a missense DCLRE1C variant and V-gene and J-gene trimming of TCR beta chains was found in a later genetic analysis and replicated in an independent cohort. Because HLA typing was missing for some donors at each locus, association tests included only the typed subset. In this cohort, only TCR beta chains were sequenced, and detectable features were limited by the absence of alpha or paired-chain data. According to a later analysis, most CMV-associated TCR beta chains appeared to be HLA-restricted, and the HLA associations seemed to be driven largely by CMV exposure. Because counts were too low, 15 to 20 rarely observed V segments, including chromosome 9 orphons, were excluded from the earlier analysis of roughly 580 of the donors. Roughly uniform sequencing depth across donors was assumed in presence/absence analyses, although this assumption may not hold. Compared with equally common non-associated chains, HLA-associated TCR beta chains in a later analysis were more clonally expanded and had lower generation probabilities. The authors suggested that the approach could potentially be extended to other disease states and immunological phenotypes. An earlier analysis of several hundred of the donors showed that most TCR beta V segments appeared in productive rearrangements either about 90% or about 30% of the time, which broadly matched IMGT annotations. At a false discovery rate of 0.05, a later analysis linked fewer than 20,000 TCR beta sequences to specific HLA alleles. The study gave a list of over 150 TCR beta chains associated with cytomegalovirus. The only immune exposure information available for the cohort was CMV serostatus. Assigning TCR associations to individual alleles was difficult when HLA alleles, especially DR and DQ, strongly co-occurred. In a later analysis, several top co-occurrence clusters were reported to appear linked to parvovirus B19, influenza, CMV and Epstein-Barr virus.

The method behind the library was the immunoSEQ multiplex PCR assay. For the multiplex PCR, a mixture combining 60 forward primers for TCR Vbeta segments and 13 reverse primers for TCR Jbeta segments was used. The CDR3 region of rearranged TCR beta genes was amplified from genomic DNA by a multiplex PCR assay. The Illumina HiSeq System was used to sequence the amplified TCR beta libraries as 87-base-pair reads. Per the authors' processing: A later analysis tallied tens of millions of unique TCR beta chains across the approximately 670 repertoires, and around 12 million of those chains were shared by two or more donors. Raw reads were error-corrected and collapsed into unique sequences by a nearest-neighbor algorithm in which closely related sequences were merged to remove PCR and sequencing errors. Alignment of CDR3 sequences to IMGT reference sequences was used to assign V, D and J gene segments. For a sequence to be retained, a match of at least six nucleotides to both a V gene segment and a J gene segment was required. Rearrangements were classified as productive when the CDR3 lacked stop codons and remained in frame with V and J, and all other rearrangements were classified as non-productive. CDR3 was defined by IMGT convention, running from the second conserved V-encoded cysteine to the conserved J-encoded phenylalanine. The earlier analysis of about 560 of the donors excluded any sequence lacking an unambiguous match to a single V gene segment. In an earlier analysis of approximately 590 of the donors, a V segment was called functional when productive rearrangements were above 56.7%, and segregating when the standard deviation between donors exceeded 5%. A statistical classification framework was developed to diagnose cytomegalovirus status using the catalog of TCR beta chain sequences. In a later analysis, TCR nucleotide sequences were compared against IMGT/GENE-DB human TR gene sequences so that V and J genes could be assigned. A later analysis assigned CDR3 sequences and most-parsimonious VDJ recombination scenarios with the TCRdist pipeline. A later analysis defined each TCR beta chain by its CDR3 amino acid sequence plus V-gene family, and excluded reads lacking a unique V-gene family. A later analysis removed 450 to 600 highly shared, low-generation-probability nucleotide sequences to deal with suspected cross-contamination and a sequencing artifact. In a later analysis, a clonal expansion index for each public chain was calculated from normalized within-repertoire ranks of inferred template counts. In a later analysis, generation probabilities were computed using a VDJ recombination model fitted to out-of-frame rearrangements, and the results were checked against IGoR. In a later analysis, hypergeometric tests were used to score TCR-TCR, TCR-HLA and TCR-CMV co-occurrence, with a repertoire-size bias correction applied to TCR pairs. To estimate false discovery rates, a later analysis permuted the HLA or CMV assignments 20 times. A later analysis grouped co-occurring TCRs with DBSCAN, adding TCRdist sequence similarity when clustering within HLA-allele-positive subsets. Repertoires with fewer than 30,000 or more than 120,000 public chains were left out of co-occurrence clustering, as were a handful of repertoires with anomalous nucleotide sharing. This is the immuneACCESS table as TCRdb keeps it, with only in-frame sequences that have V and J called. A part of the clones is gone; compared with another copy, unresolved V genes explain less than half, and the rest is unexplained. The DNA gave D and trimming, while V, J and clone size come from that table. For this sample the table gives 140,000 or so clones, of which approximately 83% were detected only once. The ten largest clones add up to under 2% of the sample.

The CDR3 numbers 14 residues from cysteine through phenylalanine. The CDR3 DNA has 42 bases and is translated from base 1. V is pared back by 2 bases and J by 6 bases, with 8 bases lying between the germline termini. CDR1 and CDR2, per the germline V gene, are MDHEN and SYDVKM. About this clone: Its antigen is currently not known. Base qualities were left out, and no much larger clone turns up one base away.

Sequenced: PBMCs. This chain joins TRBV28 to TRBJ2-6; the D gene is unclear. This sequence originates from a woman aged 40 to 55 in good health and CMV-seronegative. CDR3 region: CASSLVMSANVLTF. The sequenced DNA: TGTGCCAGCAGTTTAGTCATGTCGGCCAACGTCCTGACTTTC.